The present entry profiles one T cell receptor (beta chain) with its context. Per the original methods: For nucleated cells, counts were estimated from reference gene primer amplification. The repertoire was sequenced with immunoSEQ multiplex PCR; TCRdb's copy has only in-frame clones and lacks some. V and J calls and clone size come straight from that table; D and trimming were deduced from the DNA. In the table there are about 88,000 clones, over 75% of which are singletons. The CDR3 sequence is 15 residues long. J gave up 6 bases and V 5 bases, and 8 bases lay outside the gene matches. Germline V gene sequence: CDR1 KGHSH, CDR2 LQKENI. This entry comes from a study of blood T cell repertoires in COVID-19. Study-wide context: PBMCs, B-cell-depleted T cells, or T cells provided the cDNA or gDNA that made up the material.

The rearrangement uses TRBV18 and TRBJ2-1, with 9 bases fitting TRBD2. The sequence was obtained from a woman of 80 years or more with acute or convalescent COVID-19. The specimen sequenced was peripheral blood. This chain's CDR3 is CASSTRLAAGNEQFF. The CDR3 DNA follows: TGTGCCAGCTCAACCCGACTAGCGGCGGGCAATGAGCAGTTCTTC.